Sequencing of this T cell receptor (beta chain) was carried out in a study of blood T cell repertoires in COVID-19. At the level of the study: Some COVID-19 samples were acute and others convalescent; all came from the United States, Italy and Spain.

Ages ranged from about 18 to 89 years, with residence in about two dozen US areas. Participants reported their clinical history, and cohort assignment relied on those reports. Donors in Cohort 3 counted as recovered after two negative PCRs, clearance, or symptom resolution. Germline V gene data show CDR1 as MNHEY and CDR2 as SMNVEV (reference sequence). The CDR3 length is 14 residues. V dropped 6 bases and J dropped 7; count of bases not matched to a gene: 8. The table came from immunoSEQ multiplex PCR; TCRdb's copy has only in-frame clones and leaves some out. Of about 400,000 clones in the sample, about 90% were seen once.

This rearrangement joins TRBV27 to TRBJ2-7; 11 positions match TRBD2. Specimen: PBMCs or T cells enriched from blood (not recorded which). The TCR originated in a woman aged 25 to 45 who had recovered from COVID-19. CDR3 coding DNA: TGTGCCAGCAGCCCTGGGACTAGCGGATTGGAGCAGTACTTC. Translating gives CASSPGTSGLEQYF.